A single sample gave rise to the 25 T cell receptor beta chains below, sequenced in a study of blood T cell repertoires in COVID-19. The table came from immunoSEQ multiplex PCR; TCRdb's copy has only in-frame clones and leaves some out. The sample holds a few hundred thousand clones, under 90% seen once. The sequenced sample was peripheral blood. All receptors derive from a man under 40 with active or convalescent COVID-19.

J is TRBJ2-2 and V is TRBV6-5; 8 bases are shared with TRBD2. Germline CDR1 is MNHEY and CDR2 is SVGAGI. V lost 2 bases and J lost 7; bases outside the gene matches: 0. The CDR3 consists of 13 residues. The CDR3, as DNA: TGTGCCAGCAGTTACGCGGGAGGCGGGGAGCTGTTTTTT. This codes for CASSYAGGGELFF.

This clone has a handful of counts. The chain has TRBV6-4 and TRBJ2-3; D perhaps matches TRBD2 (5 bases). The germline CDR1 and CDR2 sequences are MRHNA and SNTAGT. Trimming took off 5 bases at V and 3 bases at J, with 9 bases between the two ends. This CDR3 comprises 13 residues. CDR3 residues: CASSFGETDTQYF. The CDR3 region has the DNA TGTGCCAGCAGTTTCGGGGAAACAGATACGCAGTATTTT.

This sequence joins TRBV28 and TRBJ2-1; tentatively, D is TRBD2 (6 bases). The length of the CDR3 is 14 residues. From germline, CDR1 is MDHEN and CDR2 SYDVKM. V shed 7 bases and J shed 6 bases, with 16 bases lying between them. The CDR3, as DNA: TGTGCCAGCATGAGTGGGGGACTTCTCAATGAGCAGTTCTTC. This translates into CASMSGGLLNEQFF.

J is TRBJ2-1 and V is TRBV29-1; 13 nucleotides align to TRBD2. Trimming at V came to 1 base and at J to 7 bases, leaving 4 bases not matched to a gene. Germline V gene sequence: CDR1 SQVTM, CDR2 ANQGSEA. CDR3 length: 15 residues. Written as DNA, the CDR3 is TGCAGCGTTGAAGTGGGACTAGCGGGAAGGAATGAGCAGTTCTTC. Encoded protein: CSVEVGLAGRNEQFF.

This clone was seen repeatedly, ten times or more. The chain couples TRBV30 to TRBJ2-7, with D unresolved. V was clipped by 0 bases and J by 1 base, with 7 bases between them. In germline, CDR1 is GTSNPN, CDR2 SVGIG (reference sequence). The CDR3 runs to 13 residues. The chain's CDR3 is CAWSVQESYEQYF. In DNA form, the CDR3 reads TGTGCCTGGAGTGTTCAGGAATCCTACGAGCAGTACTTC.

V and J are TRBV19 and TRBJ1-1; D not certain. The V end was cut by 5 bases, the J end by 0 bases, with 13 bases between. The CDR3 is 15 residues long. The V gene's germline CDR1 is LNHDA and CDR2 SQIVND (reference sequence). The CDR3 here is CASSFGLGMNTEAFF. In DNA, the CDR3 is TGTGCCAGTAGTTTCGGACTGGGGATGAACACTGAAGCTTTCTTT.

This sequence joins TRBV5-4 and TRBJ1-4; D gene uncertain. The CDR3 has 15 amino acids. Germline-derived CDR1 and CDR2 are SGHNT and YYREEE (reference sequence). V was shortened by 1 base and J by 5 bases, with 12 bases between the two germline ends. The CDR3 sequence: CASSLPGASNEKLFF. The CDR3 bases are TGTGCCAGCAGCTTGCCCGGAGCATCAAATGAAAAACTGTTTTTT.

The chain carries TRBV28 and TRBJ2-5, with a tentative D call TRBD2 (6 bases). With 2 bases removed from V and 3 bases from J, the gap between germline ends came to 10 bases. The CDR3 has 14 amino acids. Germline loops: CDR1 MDHEN, CDR2 SYDVKM. The CDR3 loop is CASSLTSYEETQYF. DNA of the CDR3: TGTGCCAGCAGTTTAACTAGCTACGAAGAGACCCAGTACTTC.

V usage is TRBV5-1 and J usage is TRBJ2-7; TRBD1 agrees at 7 bases. Germline V gives CDR1 SGHRS, CDR2 YFSETQ. V shed 0 bases, J shed 3 bases, and the junction held 6 bases outside the gene matches. There are 15 residues in the CDR3. The CDR3 region is CASSLETGFSYEQYF. The CDR3, as DNA: TGCGCCAGCAGCTTGGAGACAGGGTTTAGCTACGAGCAGTACTTC.

The chain recombines TRBV20-1 with TRBJ2-3, with TRBD2 as a possible D gene (5 bases). Between the trimmed V and J ends, which lost 3 bases and 2 bases, there was a span of 12 bases. Germline CDR1 is DFQATT and CDR2 is SNEGSKA (reference sequence). The CDR3 covers 14 residues. In DNA form, the CDR3 reads TGCAGTGCTAGTAACGGGATCGACACAGATACGCAGTATTTT. It translates to CSASNGIDTDTQYF.

The chain couples TRBV7-2 to TRBJ1-2; TRBD1 aligns across 7 bases. V gave up 5 bases and J gave up 8 bases; unmatched junction bases: 11. CDR1 is SGHTA, CDR2 FQGNSA, per germline. This CDR3 spans 14 amino acids. CDR3 sequence: CASSETGLGYGYTF. The CDR3 region has the DNA TGTGCCAGCAGCGAGACAGGGCTGGGCTACGGCTACACCTTC.

Concerning this clone itself: The sample has other DNA sequences that encode this CDR3 too. The J gene is TRBJ2-5, the V gene TRBV7-2; 7 nucleotides line up with TRBD2. Germline V gives CDR1 SGHTA, CDR2 FQGNSA. The CDR3 sequence is 13 residues long. Unmatched junction bases numbered 0, after V lost 0 bases and J lost 5 bases. This CDR3 is CASSLAGGETQYF. CDR3 nucleotides: TGTGCCAGCAGCTTAGCGGGGGGGGAGACCCAGTACTTC.

The chain joins TRBV12-3 or TRBV12-4 to TRBJ1-6; D unresolved. The CDR3 totals 12 residues. Trimming took off 8 bases at V and 13 bases at J, with 15 bases between the two ends. The CDR3 sequence is CASGFRGGPLHF. The CDR3 DNA reads TGTGCCAGCGGCTTCCGGGGTGGCCCCCTCCACTTT.

A note on this clone: Possible read error: a much larger clone is one base away. The J gene is TRBJ1-5, the V gene TRBV12-3 or TRBV12-4; possibly TRBD1 for D (5 bases). CDR3 length: 12 amino acids. With 6 bases removed from V and 6 bases from J, the gap between germline ends came to 9 bases. The CDR3 protein is CASSHGGQPQHF. CDR3 in DNA: TGTGCCAGCAGCCACGGGGGTCAGCCCCAGCATTTT.

The chain couples TRBV18 to TRBJ1-3, with a tentative D call TRBD1 (5 bases). Germline CDR1 and CDR2: KGHSH and LQKENI. The CDR3 runs to 16 residues. Trimming stripped 3 bases from V and 1 base from J, with 13 bases between. The CDR3 DNA is TGTGCCAGCTCACCTGGAGGGGAATTTTCTGGAAACACCATATATTTT. Amino acids: CASSPGGEFSGNTIYF. Filled out from reference TRBV18 and TRBJ1-3, the complete variable domain reads NAGVMQNPRHLVRRRGQEARLRCSPMKGHSHVYWYRQLPEEGLKFMVYLQKENIIDESGMPKERFSAEFPKEGPSILRIQQVVRGDSAAYFCASSPGGEFSGNTIYFGEGSWLTVV.

This clone was observed once. This chain links TRBV2 with TRBJ2-7; 11 positions agree with TRBD2. The CDR3 is 13 residues long. The germline V gene encodes CDR1 SNHLY and CDR2 FYNNEI. V shed 10 bases and J 2 bases; nucleotides not matched to a gene: 4. In DNA, the CDR3 is TGTGCCACCGGGACTAGCGGAGCCTACGAGCAGTACTTC. This sequence encodes CATGTSGAYEQYF.

The chain carries TRBV2 and TRBJ1-3; possible D gene TRBD1, 5 bases. The CDR3 has 16 residues. The V end lost 8 bases, the J end lost 3 bases, and 20 bases lay between the germline ends. Germline V gene data show CDR1 as SNHLY and CDR2 as FYNNEI. The DNA of the CDR3 is TGTGCCAGCGGAGGGGAGGCGGGGTCTAATGGAAACACCATATATTTT. Translation: CASGGEAGSNGNTIYF.

The gene calls are TRBV3-1 (or the pseudogene TRBV3-2) and TRBJ2-2, with 8 bases identical to TRBD1. This CDR3 region has 18 residues. Losses at the gene ends were 0 bases for V and 2 bases for J; bases not matched to a gene: 8. The germline V gene encodes CDR1 LGHDT and CDR2 YNNKEL (reference sequence). CDR3 sequence: CASSQDPRTGINTGELFF. The CDR3 nucleotides are TGTGCCAGCAGCCAAGATCCCCGGACAGGGATCAACACCGGGGAGCTGTTTTTT.

The V gene is TRBV19, the J gene TRBJ1-5; TRBD1 aligns across 7 bases. This CDR3 has 15 residues. CDR1 and CDR2 from the germline V gene are LNHDA and SQIVND (reference sequence). Germline trimming cut 6 bases from V and 4 bases from J; bases unmatched to any gene: 9. In DNA, the CDR3 is TGTGCCAGTAGGGATGGGGACAGACTGAATCAGCCCCAGCATTTT. Amino acid sequence: CASRDGDRLNQPQHF.

This clone was observed a single time. The gene calls are TRBV6-6 and TRBJ1-3; TRBD1 agrees at 10 bases. Trimming cost V 5 bases and J 3 bases; bases outside gene matches: 7. CDR3 size: 16 residues. Germline V gives CDR1 MNHNY, CDR2 SVGAGI (reference sequence). CDR3 DNA: TGTGCCAGCAGTACGACAGGGGGCGCGGATGGAAACACCATATATTTT. Amino acids: CASSTTGGADGNTIYF.

This clone was seen a single time. The chain is built from TRBV28 and TRBJ1-1, with D perhaps matching TRBD1 (5 bases). V lost 8 bases and J 4 bases, leaving 14 bases between the germline ends. The CDR3 totals 13 residues. Germline CDR1 and CDR2: MDHEN and SYDVKM. The chain's CDR3 is CASQGVGGTEAFF. The CDR3 bases are TGTGCCAGCCAGGGAGTGGGGGGCACTGAAGCTTTCTTT.

The chain uses TRBV11-2 and TRBJ2-7; perhaps TRBD1 as D (5 bases). Per the germline V gene, CDR1 is SGHAT and CDR2 is FQNNGV. The CDR3 is 14 amino acids. Trimming took 2 bases from V and 5 from J, leaving 13 bases between them. CDR3 residues: CASSLPRQFDEQYF. As DNA, the CDR3 is TGTGCCAGCAGCTTACCCAGACAGTTCGACGAGCAGTACTTC.

This clone was seen a few times. The J gene is TRBJ2-7, the V gene TRBV10-3; possibly TRBD2 for D (5 bases). The CDR3 totals 15 residues. Germline assignment: CDR1 ENHRY and CDR2 SYGVKD. The ends were cut back, 8 bases at V and 1 base at J, with 18 bases in the middle. CDR3 DNA sequence: TGTGCCATCTCCGAGGGAGAGGCCATATCCTACGAGCAGTACTTC. Translation gives CAISEGEAISYEQYF.

The J gene is TRBJ1-5, the V gene TRBV24-1; D gene ambiguous. Germline V lookup: CDR1 KGHDR, CDR2 SFDVKD. V was cut by 3 bases and J by 4 bases, with 9 bases left in between. The CDR3 loop spans 14 amino acids. CDR3 in amino acids: CATSDGWANQPQHF. The CDR3 DNA follows: TGTGCCACCAGTGATGGCTGGGCGAATCAGCCCCAGCATTTT.

The chain has TRBV12-3 or TRBV12-4 and TRBJ2-1; TRBD2 matches at 7 bases. There are 11 residues in the CDR3. V dropped 4 bases and J dropped 15; count of bases not matched to a gene: 6. The CDR3 here is CASSSQRELFF. DNA of the CDR3: TGTGCCAGCAGTTCACAGCGGGAACTGTTCTTC.